The 26 T cell receptor beta chains given below trace back to one sample, sequenced in a study of Ad26.COV2.S vaccination and SARS-CoV-2 variants. Here immunoSEQ multiplex PCR was the method, and the copy in TCRdb shows in-frame clones only, minus some. The table has 380,000 or so clones, about 80% seen once. Treatment noted: about 20 received Ad26.COV2.S at low or high dose, single or two shots; 5 received placebo; per-sample allocation not given. At day 63 after the first vaccine or placebo injection, samples were drawn. This specimen consisted of peripheral blood, obtained in a trial of Ad26.COV2.S vaccine versus placebo. The receptors here all came from a person aged 18-60 years who received the Ad26.COV2.S COVID-19 vaccine or a placebo.

This clone was counted a few times. The chain couples TRBV18 to TRBJ1-6, with 8 bases fitting TRBD1. V was pared by 2 bases and J by 13 bases, with 1 base of the junction left unmatched. Germline-derived CDR1 and CDR2 are KGHSH and LQKENI. The CDR3 loop spans 12 amino acids. The CDR3 is CASSPDRGPLHF. The CDR3 region has the DNA TGTGCCAGCTCACCAGACAGGGGTCCCCTCCACTTT.

CDR3 in amino acids: CASSPGTSGRDEQFF. The DNA of the CDR3 is TGTGCCAGCAGCCCAGGGACTAGCGGGAGGGATGAGCAGTTCTTC. This rearrangement joins TRBV7-3 to TRBJ2-1; TRBD2 matches 16 bases. The CDR3 has 15 amino acids. In germline, CDR1 is SGHTA, CDR2 FQGTGA. Trimming removed 5 bases from V and 8 bases from J; junction bases left unmatched: 3.

V gene TRBV7-9 combines with J gene TRBJ2-2, with TRBD2 matching 10 bases. This CDR3 comprises 17 residues. The V gene end was trimmed by 4 bases and the J gene end by 2 bases; junction bases not matched to a gene: 7. CDR1 is SEHNR, CDR2 FQNEAQ, per germline (reference sequence). In DNA form, the CDR3 reads TGTGCCAGCAGCTCCGTCGGACTAGCGGTCAACACCGGGGAGCTGTTTTTT. Its translation: CASSSVGLAVNTGELFF. The variable domain in full, with the rest retrieved from reference TRBV7-9 and TRBJ2-2, is DTGVSQNPRHKITKRGQNVTFRCDPISEHNRLYWYRQTLGQGPEFLTYFQNEAQLEKSRLLSDRFSAERPKGSFSTLEIQRTEQGDSAMYLCASSSVGLAVNTGELFFGEGSRLTVL.

V gene TRBV6-2 or TRBV6-3 combines with J gene TRBJ1-2; D is undetermined. V was clipped by 0 bases and J by 2 bases, with 7 bases between them. Germline-derived CDR1 and CDR2 are MNHEY and SVGEGT. The CDR3 runs to 14 residues. The CDR3 reads CASSYSMINYGYTF. CDR3 DNA sequence: TGTGCCAGCAGTTACTCGATGATCAACTATGGCTACACCTTC.

The V gene is TRBV19, the J gene TRBJ2-7, with a possible D match to TRBD2 (6 bases). CDR1 and CDR2 (germline): LNHDA, SQIVND (reference sequence). V was pared by 5 bases and J by 1 base, with 12 bases between. The CDR3 has 14 residues. The CDR3 sequence is CASSVGLASYEQYF. CDR3 DNA: TGTGCCAGTAGTGTGGGACTGGCTTCCTACGAGCAGTACTTC.

J is TRBJ1-2 and V is TRBV18; D is ambiguous. The V end was cut by 0 bases, the J end by 0 bases, with 5 bases between. CDR1 and CDR2 (germline): KGHSH, LQKENI. This CDR3 contains 14 residues. CDR3 amino acids: CASSPPIANYGYTF. The CDR3 region has the DNA TGTGCCAGCTCACCACCGATAGCTAACTATGGCTACACCTTC. The variable domain in full, with the rest retrieved from reference TRBV18 and TRBJ1-2, is NAGVMQNPRHLVRRRGQEARLRCSPMKGHSHVYWYRQLPEEGLKFMVYLQKENIIDESGMPKERFSAEFPKEGPSILRIQQVVRGDSAAYFCASSPPIANYGYTFGSGTRLTVV.

Many counts were recorded for this clone. The CDR3 is CASSFIPGQASSGANVLTF. DNA of the CDR3: TGCGCCAGCAGCTTTATCCCGGGACAGGCCAGCTCTGGGGCCAACGTCCTGACTTTC. The gene calls are TRBV5-1 and TRBJ2-6, with 8 bases lining up with TRBD1. The germline gives CDR1 SGHRS, CDR2 YFSETQ. The J segment lost 0 bases and the V segment lost 2 bases, leaving 10 bases of the junction unmatched. The CDR3 totals 19 residues. Filled out from reference TRBV5-1 and TRBJ2-6, the complete variable domain reads KAGVTQTPRYLIKTRGQQVTLSCSPISGHRSVSWYQQTPGQGLQFLFEYFSETQRNKGNFPGRFSGRQFSNSRSEMNVSTLELGDSALYLCASSFIPGQASSGANVLTFGAGSRLTVL.

The chain joins TRBV18 to TRBJ1-6, with TRBD1 matching 10 bases. This CDR3 region has 14 residues. Germline CDR1 reads KGHSH; CDR2 reads LQKENI. V lost 5 bases and J lost 13; bases outside the gene matches: 8. This CDR3 is CASSSRQGARPLHF. The DNA of the CDR3 is TGTGCCAGCTCATCCCGACAGGGGGCTCGGCCCCTCCACTTT.

The chain is built from TRBV20-1 and TRBJ1-2, with unresolved D. Germline lookup yields CDR1 DFQATT and CDR2 SNEGSKA (reference sequence). Trimming stripped 3 bases from V and 4 bases from J, with 9 bases between. The length of the CDR3 is 12 residues. This CDR3 is CSASPLTYGYTF. In DNA form, the CDR3 reads TGCAGTGCTAGTCCGTTAACCTATGGCTACACCTTC.

This rearrangement joins TRBV2 to TRBJ2-7; D uncertain. Germline lookup yields CDR1 SNHLY and CDR2 FYNNEI. The CDR3 runs 13 residues. Trimming left V 4 bases short and J 5 bases short, with 12 bases between. This chain's CDR3 is CASSVEGYNEQYF. DNA of the CDR3: TGTGCCAGCAGTGTAGAAGGGTACAACGAGCAGTACTTC. The full variable domain, rest sourced from reference TRBV2 and TRBJ2-7, is EPEVTQTPSHQVTQMGQEVILRCVPISNHLYFYWYRQILGQKVEFLVSFYNNEISEKSEIFDDQFSVERPDGSNFTLKIRSTKLEDSAMYFCASSVEGYNEQYFGPGTRLTVT.

V gene TRBV6-5 combines with J gene TRBJ2-7; D may be TRBD2 (5 bases). The germline V and J ends were trimmed by 7 bases and 0 bases, with 16 bases remaining between them. CDR1 and CDR2 (germline): MNHEY, SVGAGI. The CDR3 consists of 15 residues. The CDR3 loop is CASTPLRGLSYEQYF. CDR3 sequence (DNA): TGTGCCAGCACCCCTTTACGTGGACTCTCCTACGAGCAGTACTTC.

The chain combines TRBV5-4 with TRBJ2-3, with TRBD2 matching over 8 bases. Germline V CDR1 and CDR2: SGHNT, YYREEE (reference sequence). There are 16 residues in the CDR3. V shed 0 bases, J shed 4 bases, and the junction held 7 bases outside the gene matches. In DNA, the CDR3 is TGTGCCAGCAGCTTGGCCGGGACTAGGGTCGCAGATACGCAGTATTTT. Its protein product is CASSLAGTRVADTQYF.

The chain uses TRBV4-3 and TRBJ2-7; 10 nucleotides line up with TRBD1. Per germline, CDR1 LGHNA and CDR2 YSLEER. The CDR3 is made up of 14 amino acids. Unmatched junction bases numbered 2, after V lost 1 base and J lost 5 bases. Here the CDR3 reads CASSQGQGANEQYF. CDR3 nucleotides: TGCGCCAGCAGCCAAGGACAGGGGGCCAACGAGCAGTACTTC.

The chain employs TRBV29-1 and TRBJ1-1; D is undetermined. The V gene's germline CDR1 is SQVTM and CDR2 ANQGSEA. The CDR3 contains 11 residues. V lost 7 bases and J lost 0, with 6 bases in between. The DNA of the CDR3 is TGCAGCGGGGGTATGAACACTGAAGCTTTCTTT. It is translated as CSGGMNTEAFF.

With respect to this clone: This could be a read error, since a much larger clone is one nucleotide away. V gene TRBV7-2 combines with J gene TRBJ2-2; either TRBD1 or TRBD2 may fit D (5 bases each). The CDR3 is 14 amino acids. Germline V gives CDR1 SGHTA, CDR2 FQGNSA. The V gene lost 3 bases and the J gene lost 1 base, with 6 bases spanning the gap. The CDR3 bases are TGTGCCAGCAGCTTGGGGGTGAACACCGGGGAGCTGTTTTTT. It specifies CASSLGVNTGELFF.

The V and J genes are TRBV27 and TRBJ1-3, with 8 bases fitting TRBD1. Trimming at V came to 4 bases and at J to 1 base, leaving 3 bases not matched to a gene. The germline V gene has CDR1 MNHEY and CDR2 SMNVEV (reference sequence). The CDR3 runs 15 residues. The CDR3 protein is CASSYDRGSGNTIYF. The CDR3 DNA follows: TGTGCCAGCAGTTACGACAGGGGTTCTGGAAACACCATATATTTT.

Remarks on this clone: Since the CDR3 does not end with the conserved phenylalanine or tryptophan, this likely comes from a read error. No DNA is shown, since the ends of the CDR3 on it are uncertain; the CDR3 is the one TCRdb lists. The genes are TRBV20-1 and TRBJ2-7; the table's D gene call, TRBD2, was not cross checked with the DNA. The CDR3 has 12 residues if both end residues are counted. Per the germline V gene, CDR1 is DFQATT and CDR2 is SNEGSKA (reference sequence). The CDR3 is CSASCWSYREGS.

V is TRBV30 and J is TRBJ1-4, with D tentatively TRBD1 (5 bases). V lost 0 bases and J 7 bases, leaving 12 bases between the germline ends. Germline loops: CDR1 GTSNPN, CDR2 SVGIG (reference sequence). The CDR3 sequence is 14 residues long. CDR3 bases: TGTGCCTGGAGTGTAGGAGGGGCGAGTGAAAAACTGTTTTTT. Residues: CAWSVGGASEKLFF.

The CDR3 loop reads CASSPGTAEAFF. The CDR3 DNA follows: TGTGCCAGCAGCCCCGGGACAGCAGAAGCTTTCTTT. The chain joins TRBV7-8 to TRBJ1-1; 7 bases are shared with TRBD1. This CDR3 comprises 12 residues. After removal of 5 bases from V and 8 bases from J, the junction contained 5 bases not matched to a gene. Germline CDR1 reads SGHVS; CDR2 reads FQNEAQ.

The rearrangement links TRBV2 to TRBJ2-5; D is ambiguous. The length of the CDR3 is 12 residues. The V and J ends lost 9 bases and 5 bases respectively, with 13 bases between them. The germline gives CDR1 SNHLY, CDR2 FYNNEI. CDR3 sequence: CASRTSSETQYF. CDR3 DNA: TGTGCCAGTAGAACATCCTCGGAGACCCAGTACTTC.

V usage is TRBV18 and J usage is TRBJ1-2; possible D gene TRBD1, 5 bases. V lost 5 bases and J lost 4, with 14 bases in between. This CDR3 is 14 amino acids long. CDR1 and CDR2 (germline): KGHSH, LQKENI. The CDR3 sequence is CASSRAGFGYGYTF. In DNA form, the CDR3 reads TGTGCCAGCTCAAGAGCAGGGTTCGGCTATGGCTACACCTTC.

The rearrangement uses TRBV28 and TRBJ1-2; TRBD1 agrees at 8 bases. CDR1 and CDR2 (germline): MDHEN, SYDVKM. The V segment lost 10 bases and the J segment 4 bases; nucleotides outside the gene matches: 8. CDR3 length: 13 amino acids. CDR3 nucleotides: TGTGCCATCCGGACAGGGTCGGGCTATGGCTACACCTTC. It specifies CAIRTGSGYGYTF.

The V call is TRBV5-1, the J call TRBJ2-1; TRBD2 agrees at 8 bases. From germline, CDR1 is SGHRS and CDR2 YFSETQ. The CDR3 is made up of 17 amino acids. V shed 0 bases, J shed 5 bases, and the junction held 10 bases outside the gene matches. CDR3 sequence reads: CASSLEPRGGYNNEQFF. DNA for the CDR3: TGCGCCAGCAGCTTGGAACCACGGGGGGGCTATAACAATGAGCAGTTCTTC.

This clone is a singleton in its sample. V usage is TRBV7-7 and J usage is TRBJ1-1; unclear D gene. The CDR3 has 17 residues. V lost 5 bases to trimming and J lost 1 base, with 20 bases between them. CDR1 is SSHAT, CDR2 FNYEAQ, per germline (reference sequence). Here the CDR3 DNA reads TGTGCCAGCAGCCCTTTTAGGGTCGGGCGTCGGAACACTGAAGCTTTCTTT. Amino acids: CASSPFRVGRRNTEAFF.

In DNA, the CDR3 is TGTGCCAGCAGCCGCGATACACAAGAGACCCAGTACTTC. Translation: CASSRDTQETQYF. The chain joins TRBV7-3 to TRBJ2-5; no firm D call. Germline CDR1 is SGHTA and CDR2 is FQGTGA. The V gene lost 5 bases and the J gene lost 2 bases, with 9 bases spanning the gap. The CDR3 sequence is 13 residues long.

This clone came up many times. The rearrangement joins TRBV18 to TRBJ2-3; unclear D gene. The CDR3 is made up of 11 amino acids. Trimming shortened V by 3 bases and J by 5 bases, and 3 bases separated the two germline ends. CDR1 KGHSH and CDR2 LQKENI come from the germline V gene. CDR3 region: CASSPRDTQYF. The CDR3, as DNA: TGTGCCAGCTCACCGCGAGATACGCAGTATTTT. The whole variable domain, filled in from reference TRBV18 and TRBJ2-3, reads NAGVMQNPRHLVRRRGQEARLRCSPMKGHSHVYWYRQLPEEGLKFMVYLQKENIIDESGMPKERFSAEFPKEGPSILRIQQVVRGDSAAYFCASSPRDTQYFGPGTRLTVL.